The 19 T cell receptor beta chains below were found in one sample sequenced in a study of T cells in Graves' hyperthyroidism and ophthalmopathy. Using RNA transcripts as the source, TCR beta CDR3 regions were amplified. A set of HTBI primers served as the primers for a first-round RT-PCR of the TCR CDR3. TCRdb reanalysed the multiplex PCR reads using MiXCR and keeps one entry per CDR3 protein. The sample lists over 650,000 distinct CDR3 sequences; nearly 45% were seen once. The sequenced material came from peripheral blood or thyroid tissue (not recorded which). These receptor sequences come from an adult man with Graves' disease, either hyperthyroidism or ophthalmopathy (not recorded which).

The rearrangement uses TRBV6-6 and TRBJ1-1; D remains unclear. CDR1 and CDR2 (germline): MNHNY, SVGAGI (reference sequence). This CDR3 region has 15 residues. The ends were cut back, 4 bases at V and 7 bases at J, with 19 bases in the middle. CDR3 protein: CASSLSQQRWGEAFF. CDR3 in DNA: TGTGCCAGCAGTTTATCACAACAACGGTGGGGTGAAGCTTTCTTT.

DNA of the CDR3: TGTGCCAGCAGCCCCATCGGGGGCGTCGAGACCCAGTACTTC. This gives the protein CASSPIGGVETQYF. The chain recombines TRBV6-5 with TRBJ2-5; tentatively, D is TRBD1 or TRBD2 (6 bases each). V gave up 6 bases and J gave up 5 bases, with 16 bases separating them. The CDR3 is 14 residues long. Germline V CDR1 and CDR2: MNHEY, SVGAGI.

J is TRBJ2-7 and V is TRBV12-3 or TRBV12-4; the D call may be TRBD1 or TRBD2 (5 bases each). The CDR3 contains 13 residues. V gave up 6 bases and J gave up 4 bases, with 13 bases separating them. The CDR3 here is CASRRDGRYEQYF. In nucleotides, the CDR3 is TGTGCCAGCAGAAGGGACGGAAGATACGAGCAGTACTTC.

The gene calls are TRBV7-2 and TRBJ2-7; 7 nucleotides match TRBD2. V lost 5 bases, J lost 3 bases, and 7 bases stayed unmatched. Germline V gene sequence: CDR1 SGHTA, CDR2 FQGNSA. This CDR3 has 14 residues. The CDR3 DNA follows: TGTGCCAGCAGCCGATCCGGGGGGAACTACGAGCAGTACTTC. Translated: CASSRSGGNYEQYF.

The table lists this clonotype with a few counts. The rearrangement joins TRBV15 to TRBJ1-5, with no clear D. V lost 3 bases and J 0 bases, leaving 15 bases between the germline ends. Germline V CDR1 and CDR2: LNHNV, YYDKDF (reference sequence). This CDR3 region has 17 residues. CDR3 sequence reads: CATSSGRKLYSNQPQHF. The CDR3 DNA sequence: TGTGCCACCAGCAGTGGACGGAAACTTTATAGCAATCAGCCCCAGCATTTT.

This clonotype was counted many times. This sequence joins TRBV29-1 and TRBJ2-7; D is tentatively TRBD1 or TRBD2 (5 bases each). Germline V CDR1 and CDR2: SQVTM, ANQGSEA. With 5 bases removed from V and 0 bases from J, the gap between germline ends came to 14 bases. This CDR3 spans 14 amino acids. The CDR3 nucleotides read TGCAGCGTTTCAACCGGGACCAACTCCTACGAGCAGTACTTC. Encoded protein: CSVSTGTNSYEQYF.

This sequence joins TRBV7-9 and TRBJ2-7; 10 nucleotides line up with TRBD1. J lost 1 base, V lost 5 bases, and 11 bases had no gene match. CDR1 is SEHNR and CDR2 is FQNEAQ in the germline V gene (reference sequence). The CDR3 totals 17 residues. CDR3 sequence: CASSRGQGLPPSYEQYF. The CDR3 coding sequence is TGTGCCAGCAGCAGGGGACAGGGGCTGCCTCCTTCCTACGAGCAGTACTTC.

The chain has TRBV2 and TRBJ2-2, with D uncertain. The CDR3 covers 12 residues. Trimming removed 5 bases from V and 6 bases from J, with 7 bases in between. Germline V CDR1 and CDR2: SNHLY, FYNNEI. CDR3 nucleotides: TGTGCCAGCAGTTCGGACCCCGGGGAGCTGTTTTTT. Its protein is CASSSDPGELFF. Full variable domain (outside the CDR3, taken from reference TRBV2 and TRBJ2-2): EPEVTQTPSHQVTQMGQEVILRCVPISNHLYFYWYRQILGQKVEFLVSFYNNEISEKSEIFDDQFSVERPDGSNFTLKIRSTKLEDSAMYFCASSSDPGELFFGEGSRLTVL.

This chain uses TRBV7-9 with TRBJ2-2; 10 nucleotides align to TRBD2. The ends lost 6 bases at V and 5 bases at J; junction bases unmatched: 6. The CDR3 extends over 15 amino acids. Germline V gives CDR1 SEHNR, CDR2 FQNEAQ (reference sequence). CDR3 coding DNA: TGTGCCAGCAGGGGAGCGGGAGGGCCAACCGGGGAGCTGTTTTTT. It encodes CASRGAGGPTGELFF.

This clonotype was counted a few times. This chain joins TRBV7-2 and TRBJ2-7; D not certain. The CDR3 runs 14 residues. The germline V and J ends were trimmed by 2 bases and 3 bases, with 11 bases remaining between them. CDR1 is SGHTA, CDR2 FQGNSA, per germline. This chain's CDR3 is CASSLSLLGYEQYF. CDR3 DNA sequence: TGTGCCAGCAGCTTATCGCTTTTGGGCTACGAGCAGTACTTC.

The rearrangement joins TRBV19 to TRBJ1-1, with D unclear. Trimming removed 5 bases from V and 3 bases from J, with 13 bases in between. In germline, CDR1 is LNHDA, CDR2 SQIVND (reference sequence). CDR3 length: 14 amino acids. DNA of the CDR3: TGTGCCAGTAGTTTAGCCTACGGTTACACTGAAGCTTTCTTT. This sequence encodes CASSLAYGYTEAFF.

At least ten counts were recorded for this clonotype. J is TRBJ1-2 and V is TRBV10-3, with D maybe TRBD1 (5 bases). V was cut by 3 bases and J by 3 bases, with 11 bases left in between. From germline, CDR1 is ENHRY and CDR2 SYGVKD. The CDR3 spans 14 residues. The CDR3 DNA reads as TGTGCCATCAGTGACAGACAGTGGGACTATGGCTACACCTTC. The encoded protein is CAISDRQWDYGYTF.

A word on this clonotype: A much more abundant neighbour one base away suggests this may be a read error. V is TRBV7-9 and J is TRBJ1-1; weak D call: TRBD1 (5 bases). CDR1 and CDR2 from the germline V gene are SEHNR and FQNEAQ (reference sequence). The CDR3 is 13 residues long. V dropped 3 bases and J dropped 4 bases, with 9 bases sitting between them. CDR3 residues: CASSLCRATEAFF. CDR3 nucleotide sequence: TGTGCCAGCAGCTTGTGCAGGGCCACTGAAGCTTTCTTT. Supplemented by reference TRBV7-9 and TRBJ1-1, the full variable domain reads DTGVSQNPRHKITKRGQNVTFRCDPISEHNRLYWYRQTLGQGPEFLTYFQNEAQLEKSRLLSDRFSAERPKGSFSTLEIQRTEQGDSAMYLCASSLCRATEAFFGQGTRLTVV.

The chain recombines TRBV10-3 with TRBJ1-1, with D tentatively TRBD1 (5 bases). Looked up from germline, CDR1 is ENHRY and CDR2 is SYGVKD. The V and J ends lost 2 bases and 6 bases respectively, with 7 bases between them. The CDR3 sequence is 12 residues long. CDR3 loop: CAISEPTAEAFF. The CDR3 DNA is TGTGCCATCAGTGAGCCGACAGCTGAAGCTTTCTTT.

This clonotype came up once. The chain recombines TRBV7-2 with TRBJ1-5; 7 bases agree with TRBD1. V lost 5 bases, J lost 2 bases, and 9 bases stayed unmatched. Per germline, CDR1 SGHTA and CDR2 FQGNSA. This CDR3 is built from 16 residues. CDR3 DNA sequence: TGTGCCAGCAGCCCAACTACAGGGGAACGCAATCAGCCCCAGCATTTT. Translated, it gives CASSPTTGERNQPQHF.

In its sample, this clonotype was seen many times. This chain uses TRBV20-1 with TRBJ1-6, with D possibly TRBD1 on 6 matching bases. The CDR3 runs 14 residues. V shed 3 bases and J shed 8 bases, with 14 bases lying between them. The germline V gene has CDR1 DFQATT and CDR2 SNEGSKA (reference sequence). CDR3 sequence: CSASSPGADSPLHF. CDR3 DNA: TGCAGTGCTAGTTCGCCGGGGGCAGATTCACCCCTCCACTTT.

This chain links TRBV15 with TRBJ1-6, with D possibly matching TRBD1 (6 bases). The V gene lost 3 bases and the J gene lost 10 bases, with 16 bases spanning the gap. Germline CDR1 and CDR2: LNHNV and YYDKDF (reference sequence). The CDR3 is 15 residues long. CDR3 loop: CATSSEQGRGSPLHF. The CDR3 DNA reads TGTGCCACCAGCAGTGAACAGGGACGAGGGTCACCCCTCCACTTT.

The chain combines TRBV24-1 with TRBJ2-1; tentatively, D is TRBD1 or TRBD2 (6 bases each). V lost 4 bases and J lost 3, with 24 bases in between. The CDR3 contains 19 residues. The germline V gene encodes CDR1 KGHDR and CDR2 SFDVKD. The DNA of the CDR3 is TGTGCCACCAGTGAAGGGGGACTTACGAGCGGCGGTGGCTACAATGAGCAGTTCTTC. Translation gives CATSEGGLTSGGGYNEQFF.

In its sample, this clonotype was seen a few times. J is TRBJ2-7 and V is TRBV7-9, with D hard to call. V was trimmed by 5 bases and J by 2 bases, leaving 13 bases between them. Germline V gene lookup returns CDR1 SEHNR and CDR2 FQNEAQ (reference sequence). This CDR3 is built from 14 residues. Here the CDR3 reads CASSPVGQTYEQYF. The CDR3 nucleotides are TGTGCCAGCAGCCCGGTAGGGCAGACCTACGAGCAGTACTTC.